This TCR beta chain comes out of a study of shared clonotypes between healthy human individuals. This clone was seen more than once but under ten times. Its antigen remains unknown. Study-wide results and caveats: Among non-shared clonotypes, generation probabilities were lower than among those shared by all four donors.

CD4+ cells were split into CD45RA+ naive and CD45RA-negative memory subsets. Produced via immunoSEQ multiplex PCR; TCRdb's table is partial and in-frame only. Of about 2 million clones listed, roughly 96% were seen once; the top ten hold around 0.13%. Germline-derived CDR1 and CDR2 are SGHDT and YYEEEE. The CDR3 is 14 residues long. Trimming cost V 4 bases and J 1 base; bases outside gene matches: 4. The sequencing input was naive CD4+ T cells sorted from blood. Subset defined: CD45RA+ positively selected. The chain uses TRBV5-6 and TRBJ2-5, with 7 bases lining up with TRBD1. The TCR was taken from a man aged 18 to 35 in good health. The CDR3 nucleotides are TGTGCCAGCAGCCCTGGACAGGTCCAAGAGACCCAGTACTTC. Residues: CASSPGQVQETQYF.